This is a list of T cell receptor beta chains from one sample in a study of blood T cells in healthy people across ages. TCRdb independently ran MiXCR on the 5' RACE reads; one entry per CDR3 protein. The data show about 1.1 million distinct CDR3 sequences, roughly two fifths seen once. Sequenced material: blood. Every receptor here comes from a man aged 18 to 35 in good health. The CDR3 runs from the conserved cysteine through the conserved F or W. Fields, in order: D gene, clone size, J gene, V gene, CDR3 protein, CDR3 DNA. A D gene is named only where the DNA matches it firmly. Not every row has a clone size; where given, it reads once, few, many or a size class.

.,.,TRBJ2-5,TRBV6-6,CASSYTQRPYQETQYF,TGTGCCAGCAGTTACACCCAGCGGCCGTACCAAGAGACCCAGTACTTC
TRBD2,once,TRBJ2-3,TRBV27,CASSDFGTRADTQYF,TGTGCCAGCAGTGACTTCGGGACTAGAGCAGATACGCAGTATTTT
.,.,TRBJ1-5,TRBV20-1,CSAYPDSEGRPQHF,TGCAGTGCTTATCCGGACAGCGAGGGTAGGCCCCAGCATTTT
.,.,TRBJ1-2,TRBV9,CASSTDYGYTF,TGTGCCAGCAGTACTGATTATGGCTACACCTTC
TRBD1,.,TRBJ1-5,TRBV12-3/TRBV12-4,CASSLGQGRGQPQHF,TGTGCCAGCAGTCTCGGACAGGGTAGAGGACAGCCCCAGCATTTT
.,few,TRBJ1-2,TRBV25-1,CASSESRGGNYGYTF,TGTGCCAGCAGTGAAAGTCGAGGGGGGAACTATGGCTACACCTTC
.,.,TRBJ2-2,TRBV5-1,CASSFGQPGELFF,TGCGCCAGCAGCTTCGGGCAGCCCGGGGAGCTGTTTTTT
TRBD1,.,TRBJ1-1,TRBV5-1,CASSPGQGPHTEAFF,TGCGCCAGCAGCCCCGGACAGGGGCCGCACACTGAAGCTTTCTTT
TRBD1,.,TRBJ2-3,TRBV6-1,CASSPTGTGAPTRTDTQYF,TGTGCCAGCAGCCCCACCGGGACAGGGGCGCCAACCCGCACAGATACGCAGTATTTT
TRBD1,.,TRBJ1-1,TRBV4-3,CASSQYDRGTEAFF,TGCGCCAGCAGCCAATACGACAGGGGTACTGAAGCTTTCTTT
.,.,TRBJ1-2,TRBV4-3,CASSQATALNYGYTF,TGCGCCAGCAGCCAAGCGACGGCACTTAACTATGGCTACACCTTC
.,.,TRBJ2-3,TRBV7-9,CASSRGGESTDTQYF,TGTGCCAGCAGCCGAGGTGGGGAGTCCACAGATACGCAGTATTTT
.,.,TRBJ1-2,TRBV7-2,CASSLVNSGYTF,TGTGCCAGCAGCTTAGTCAACAGCGGCTACACCTTC
TRBD1,.,TRBJ1-5,TRBV2,CASSLDRDHQPQHF,TGTGCCAGCAGTCTGGACAGGGACCATCAGCCCCAGCATTTT
.,.,TRBJ2-3,TRBV6-5,CASTYREGWTDTQYF,TGTGCCAGCACCTACAGGGAGGGCTGGACAGATACGCAGTATTTT
.,.,TRBJ2-3,TRBV10-1,CASREKGADTQYF,TGCGCCAGCAGAGAGAAGGGTGCAGATACGCAGTATTTT
.,.,TRBJ1-1,TRBV14,CASSQGGGQAEAFF,TGTGCCAGCAGCCAAGGAGGTGGCCAGGCTGAAGCTTTCTTT
.,once,TRBJ1-4,TRBV6-2/TRBV6-3,CASSDYRVDEKLFF,TGTGCCAGCAGTGACTACAGGGTTGATGAAAAACTGTTTTTT
.,few,TRBJ1-6,TRBV30,CAWRARGGSSPLHF,TGTGCCTGGAGGGCAAGGGGGGGTAGTTCACCCCTCCACTTT
.,.,TRBJ1-1,TRBV7-9,CASSPVGDISRVTEAFF,TGTGCCAGCAGCCCAGTAGGTGACATCAGCAGGGTCACTGAAGCTTTCTTT
.,.,TRBJ2-7,TRBV9,CAGSVAGQKSYEQYF,TGTGCCGGCAGCGTGGCGGGACAGAAATCCTACGAGCAGTACTTC
.,.,TRBJ2-1,TRBV7-2,CASSSPGMYNEQFF,TGTGCCAGCAGCTCACCGGGAATGTACAATGAGCAGTTCTTC
TRBD1,.,TRBJ1-1,TRBV6-1,CASSGGQAIGTEAFF,TGTGCCAGCAGTGGTGGACAGGCGATTGGGACTGAAGCTTTCTTT
.,.,TRBJ1-6,TRBV28,CAIGTFVHSPLHF,TGTGCCATCGGGACTTTTGTTCATTCACCCCTCCACTTT